These 31 T cell receptor beta chains were all obtained from the same sample, sequenced in a study of identical twins. TCRdb re-called the 5' RACE reads through MiXCR, storing one row per CDR3 protein. The table has roughly 1.6 million distinct CDR3 sequences, under 35% seen once. Sequencing used cord blood. These receptor sequences come from a newborn girl in good health.

This clonotype was counted at least ten times. The chain carries TRBV29-1 and TRBJ1-2; 7 bases agree with TRBD1. After removal of 3 bases from V and 4 bases from J, the junction contained 2 bases not matched to a gene. The CDR3 is made up of 12 amino acids. From germline, CDR1 is SQVTM and CDR2 ANQGSEA. The CDR3 coding sequence is TGCAGCGTTGAGGACAGGAGCTATGGCTACACCTTC. Protein: CSVEDRSYGYTF.

The chain recombines TRBV2 with TRBJ2-7, with D tentatively TRBD1 or TRBD2 (5 bases each). The CDR3 loop spans 16 amino acids. V lost 3 bases and J 3 bases, leaving 18 bases between the germline ends. Germline values: CDR1 SNHLY, CDR2 FYNNEI. In DNA form, the CDR3 reads TGTGCCAGCAGTGACCCAGAATGGGACGGAGACTACGAGCAGTACTTC. It specifies CASSDPEWDGDYEQYF.

The J gene is TRBJ2-3, the V gene TRBV6-5; D call uncertain. This CDR3 has 14 residues. The germline CDR1 and CDR2 sequences are MNHEY and SVGAGI. Trimming removed 2 bases from V and 2 bases from J, with 8 bases in between. CDR3 in DNA: TGTGCCAGCAGTTACGGCGTCCTCACAGATACGCAGTATTTT. Encoded protein: CASSYGVLTDTQYF.

The chain has TRBV14 and TRBJ1-2; D perhaps matches TRBD1 (6 bases). Trimming cost V 5 bases and J 4 bases, with 17 bases left between them. This CDR3 has 15 residues. Germline CDR1 reads SGHDN; CDR2 reads FVKESK. CDR3 sequence reads: CASSRTGMGGYGYTF. In nucleotides, the CDR3 is TGTGCCAGCAGCAGAACAGGGATGGGGGGCTATGGCTACACCTTC.

The chain couples TRBV3-1 to TRBJ2-1; D may be TRBD2 (6 bases). The ends were cut back, 5 bases at V and 0 bases at J, with 14 bases in the middle. Germline CDR1 is LGHDT and CDR2 is YNNKEL (reference sequence). CDR3 length equals 16 residues. CDR3 loop: CASSVSGTLSYNEQFF. The CDR3, as DNA: TGTGCCAGCAGCGTCTCCGGGACTCTCTCCTACAATGAGCAGTTCTTC.

CDR3 region: CSAGVGGETQYF. In DNA form, the CDR3 reads TGCAGTGCTGGAGTGGGGGGAGAGACCCAGTACTTC. This rearrangement joins TRBV20-1 to TRBJ2-7, with a tentative D call TRBD2 (6 bases). The J call may be in error: the DNA end matches TRBJ2-5 better. The germline V gene encodes CDR1 DFQATT and CDR2 SNEGSKA (reference sequence). The CDR3 runs 12 residues.

This chain links TRBV7-6 with TRBJ2-1, with a tentative D call TRBD2 (6 bases). The closer fit of TRBJ2-7 to the DNA end suggests the J call may be wrong. This CDR3 spans 16 amino acids. Germline values: CDR1 SGHVS, CDR2 FNYEAQ. The CDR3, as DNA: TGTGCCAGCAGCTTAGCCTGGCGGGGTCCCTACAATGAGCAGTACTTC. It yields the protein CASSLAWRGPYNEQYF.

The CDR3 here is CASSHGAGEFGERSTDTQYF. CDR3 DNA: TGTGCCAGCAGCCATGGAGCAGGGGAGTTCGGTGAGAGGAGCACAGATACGCAGTATTTT. The chain combines TRBV3-1 with TRBJ2-3; D may be TRBD1 (6 bases). Germline CDR1 and CDR2: LGHDT and YNNKEL (reference sequence). V lost 3 bases and J 0 bases, leaving 25 bases between the germline ends. The CDR3 extends over 20 amino acids.

This clonotype was counted only a few times. The chain couples TRBV5-1 to TRBJ2-1; D gene unclear. The CDR3 has 16 residues. The V and J ends lost 4 bases and 3 bases respectively, with 17 bases between them. CDR1 is SGHRS, CDR2 YFSETQ, per germline. The CDR3 DNA sequence: TGCGCCAGCAGCCTAATCGTGACTCTCAACTACAATGAGCAGTTCTTC. Its translation is CASSLIVTLNYNEQFF.

This clonotype came up a few times. The V call is TRBV3-1, the J call TRBJ2-7, with D perhaps being TRBD1 or TRBD2 (5 bases each). This CDR3 is 14 amino acids long. V was cut by 4 bases and J by 2 bases, with 12 bases left in between. Germline V CDR1 and CDR2: LGHDT, YNNKEL (reference sequence). CDR3 nucleotide sequence: TGTGCCAGCAGCCGACGGGACGGCCCCTACGAGCAGTACTTC. Protein sequence: CASSRRDGPYEQYF.

The chain joins TRBV28 to TRBJ1-4, with D perhaps TRBD1 (5 bases). V was trimmed by 1 base and J by 6 bases, leaving 15 bases between them. CDR1 is MDHEN and CDR2 is SYDVKM in the germline V gene. This CDR3 comprises 16 residues. The CDR3 spells CASSLSGSGVDEKLFF. For the CDR3, the DNA is TGTGCCAGCAGTTTATCAGGGAGTGGGGTCGATGAAAAACTGTTTTTT.

This clonotype has only a few counts. This sequence joins TRBV20-1 and TRBJ1-6; D remains ambiguous. Germline V gene sequence: CDR1 DFQATT, CDR2 SNEGSKA (reference sequence). CDR3 length equals 14 residues. V was cut by 6 bases and J by 0 bases, with 9 bases left in between. The CDR3 DNA is TGCAGTGCAAGCACGAGCTCCTATAATTCACCCCTCCACTTT. Translated, it gives CSASTSSYNSPLHF.

The sample holds a few counts of this clonotype. V and J are TRBV20-1 and TRBJ1-2; TRBD1 is a possible D gene (6 bases). The CDR3 totals 12 residues. The germline gives CDR1 DFQATT, CDR2 SNEGSKA (reference sequence). DNA of the CDR3: TGCAGCGGTCCTCAAGGGGGCTATGGCTACACCTTC. Encoded protein: CSGPQGGYGYTF.

The CDR3 region is CASSDNRRYWTSTDTQYF. The DNA for the CDR3 is TGTGCCAGCAGTGACAACAGACGGTACTGGACTAGCACAGATACGCAGTATTTT. This chain links TRBV6-1 with TRBJ2-3; maybe TRBD2 (5 bases). This CDR3 comprises 18 residues. Trimming left V 3 bases short and J 0 bases short, with 19 bases between. Germline CDR1 is MNHNS and CDR2 is SASEGT.

This clonotype was counted a few times. The CDR3 DNA reads TGTGCCAGCTCGGGCGGGCGGACTCTCTACGAGCAGTACTTC. This translates into CASSGGRTLYEQYF. The rearrangement links TRBV2 to TRBJ2-7; perhaps TRBD2 as D (5 bases). CDR1 and CDR2 from the germline V gene are SNHLY and FYNNEI. Between the trimmed V and J ends, which lost 8 bases and 3 bases, there was a span of 17 bases. This CDR3 is built from 14 residues.

The J gene is TRBJ2-5, the V gene TRBV27; D is possibly TRBD1 (5 bases). V was trimmed by 3 bases and J by 4 bases, leaving 9 bases between them. The CDR3 contains 13 residues. In germline, CDR1 is MNHEY, CDR2 SMNVEV (reference sequence). CDR3 amino acids: CASSFLGAETQYF. CDR3 in DNA: TGTGCCAGCAGTTTCCTAGGGGCAGAGACCCAGTACTTC.

Only one count was recorded for this clonotype. The J gene is TRBJ2-5, the V gene TRBV12-3 or TRBV12-4, with TRBD2 identical over 11 bases. The CDR3 is 17 residues long. V lost 4 bases and J lost 11; bases outside the gene matches: 18. The chain's CDR3 is CASSSTRLAGPSNEQYF. CDR3 sequence (DNA): TGTGCCAGCAGTTCCACCCGACTAGCGGGGCCCTCCAATGAGCAGTACTTC.

The chain is built from TRBV5-1 and TRBJ1-1; a weak D match, TRBD1 (5 bases). Trimming stripped 2 bases from V and 6 bases from J, with 8 bases between. CDR1 SGHRS and CDR2 YFSETQ come from the germline V gene. This CDR3 spans 12 amino acids. This chain's CDR3 is CASSFQGAEAFF. CDR3 bases: TGCGCCAGCAGCTTCCAGGGCGCTGAAGCTTTCTTT. Combining the CDR3 with reference TRBV5-1 and TRBJ1-1 gives the whole variable domain KAGVTQTPRYLIKTRGQQVTLSCSPISGHRSVSWYQQTPGQGLQFLFEYFSETQRNKGNFPGRFSGRQFSNSRSEMNVSTLELGDSALYLCASSFQGAEAFFGQGTRLTVV.

The chain combines TRBV27 with TRBJ2-1; TRBD1 agrees at 7 bases. Trimming took 8 bases from V and 4 from J; bases not matched to a gene: 5. The CDR3 contains 13 residues. Germline V gives CDR1 MNHEY, CDR2 SMNVEV (reference sequence). CDR3 bases: TGTGCCAGCGGGGACAGCGAGTACAATGAGCAGTTCTTC. Protein sequence: CASGDSEYNEQFF.

The chain carries TRBV11-2 and TRBJ2-7, with 15 bases lining up with TRBD2. V gave up 5 bases and J gave up 4 bases; unmatched junction bases: 6. The germline V gene has CDR1 SGHAT and CDR2 FQNNGV. The CDR3 has 16 amino acids. The CDR3 spells CASSPGTSGRIYEQYF. The CDR3 nucleotides are TGTGCCAGCAGCCCTGGGACTAGCGGGAGGATTTACGAGCAGTACTTC.

The V and J genes are TRBV28 and TRBJ2-7; 9 nucleotides align to TRBD1. CDR3 size: 15 residues. Germline lookup yields CDR1 MDHEN and CDR2 SYDVKM. J was trimmed by 6 bases and V by 6 bases; bases with no gene match: 12. This CDR3 reads CASSFHRDRVLEQYF. In DNA, the CDR3 is TGTGCCAGCAGCTTTCACCGGGACAGGGTACTCGAGCAGTACTTC.

The V gene is TRBV6-5, the J gene TRBJ2-5, with D unresolved. Looked up from germline, CDR1 is MNHEY and CDR2 is SVGAGI. V lost 6 bases, J lost 7 bases, and 12 bases lay in between. The CDR3 runs to 12 residues. The CDR3 DNA is TGTGCCAGCAGCGACTCTCGGAGGACCCAGTACTTC. Translation gives CASSDSRRTQYF.

This clonotype was seen only a few times. The V call is TRBV20-1, the J call TRBJ2-7; D is possibly TRBD1 (6 bases). Germline lookup yields CDR1 DFQATT and CDR2 SNEGSKA (reference sequence). The CDR3 extends over 15 amino acids. The V end was cut by 2 bases, the J end by 3 bases, with 17 bases between. In nucleotides, the CDR3 is TGCAGTGCTAGACAGACAGGAGGTCGGATCTACGAGCAGTACTTC. Its protein product is CSARQTGGRIYEQYF.

The chain uses TRBV11-1 and TRBJ2-1; tentative D call: TRBD2 (6 bases). Germline V gene sequence: CDR1 SGHAT, CDR2 FQDESV (reference sequence). The CDR3 runs 17 residues. Trimming removed 5 bases from V and 2 bases from J, with 19 bases in between. CDR3 sequence: CASSPDVGGRTYNEQFF. The CDR3 DNA is TGTGCCAGCAGCCCAGACGTCGGGGGAAGGACCTACAATGAGCAGTTCTTC.

The table lists this clonotype with a few counts. J is TRBJ2-5 and V is TRBV20-1; 11 bases agree with TRBD2. The V and J ends lost 0 bases and 0 bases, in that order; junction bases with no gene match: 3. CDR1 and CDR2 (germline): DFQATT, SNEGSKA (reference sequence). CDR3 length equals 16 residues. The CDR3 DNA reads TGCAGTGCTAGAGATGCTAGCGGGGGGCACCAAGAGACCCAGTACTTC. Amino acid sequence: CSARDASGGHQETQYF.

The chain combines TRBV29-1 with TRBJ2-5; D may be TRBD2 (6 bases). The CDR3 sequence is 14 residues long. Per germline, CDR1 SQVTM and CDR2 ANQGSEA. Trimming removed 3 bases at V and 2 bases at J, with 13 bases between. CDR3 in DNA: TGCAGCGTTGACTTTGGGCGGGGTCAAGAGACCCAGTACTTC. Amino acid sequence: CSVDFGRGQETQYF.

The CDR3 loop is CSPQGDTEAFF. The CDR3 DNA follows: TGCAGCCCACAGGGAGACACTGAAGCTTTCTTT. The V and J genes are TRBV20-1 and TRBJ1-1; TRBD1 might be the D (6 bases). The CDR3 has 11 amino acids. Germline V gives CDR1 DFQATT, CDR2 SNEGSKA (reference sequence).

This clonotype has only a few counts. In nucleotides, the CDR3 is TGCAGTGCTTTTAGCGGGAGGGAGACAGGGAATGAGCAGTTCTTC. It is translated as CSAFSGRETGNEQFF. The V and J genes are TRBV20-1 and TRBJ2-1, with 11 bases lining up with TRBD2. The CDR3 consists of 15 residues. J was trimmed by 7 bases and V by 5 bases; bases with no gene match: 10. Germline V gives CDR1 DFQATT, CDR2 SNEGSKA (reference sequence).

This clonotype showed up many times. V usage is TRBV21-1 and J usage is TRBJ2-3; TRBD1 is taken as the D call from the table, unchecked against the DNA. TRBV21-1 is a documented pseudogene. The CDR3 extends over 19 amino acids. In nucleotides, the CDR3 is TGTGCCAGCAGCGCAGCACACGACCGACAGGGGGTTATGGCAGATACGCAGTATTTT. Protein: CASSAAHDRQGVMADTQYF.

V usage is TRBV3-1 and J usage is TRBJ2-7, with 7 bases that match TRBD2. This CDR3 contains 16 residues. Germline CDR1 is LGHDT and CDR2 is YNNKEL (reference sequence). J was trimmed by 1 base and V by 5 bases; bases with no gene match: 11. CDR3 amino acids: CASSKTLRGGSYEQYF. CDR3 nucleotides: TGTGCCAGCAGCAAAACCCTTCGCGGGGGATCCTACGAGCAGTACTTC.

This clonotype was seen a handful of times. The CDR3 loop reads CASSQSTSSEQFF. The CDR3 DNA reads TGTGCCAGCAGCCAATCGACTAGCTCTGAGCAGTTCTTC. The rearrangement links TRBV2 to TRBJ2-1; TRBD2 matches 7 bases. The trim removed 6 bases at V and 9 bases at J, leaving 8 bases unmatched. CDR3 length: 13 amino acids. The germline V gene encodes CDR1 SNHLY and CDR2 FYNNEI.